This TCR beta chain was recovered during a study of shared clonotypes between healthy human individuals. At the deep level, the assay was run. Sequencing was performed with immunoSEQ multiplex PCR; in TCRdb, only in-frame clones are kept and a portion is missing. The sample lists some 1 million clones; about 70% were seen once. Splitting of CD4+ cells produced CD45RA+ naive and CD45RA-negative memory subsets. Points from the study as a whole: The four-donor shared clonotypes exceeded non-shared clonotypes in generation probability, with non-shared ones scoring lower.

As for this clone: Its target is not known.

Losses at the gene ends were 5 bases for V and 5 bases for J; bases not matched to a gene: 11. The CDR3 totals 16 residues. The germline gives CDR1 SEHNR, CDR2 FQNEAQ (reference sequence). This clonotype was obtained from a young man in good health. The V gene is TRBV7-9, the J gene TRBJ2-1; 8 bases are shared with TRBD2. Sequencing input: memory CD4+ T cells sorted from blood. Subset specified: CD45RA-negative fraction. The CDR3: CASSPTRLALHNEQFF. The DNA of the CDR3 is TGTGCCAGCAGCCCCACCCGACTAGCGCTGCACAATGAGCAGTTCTTC.